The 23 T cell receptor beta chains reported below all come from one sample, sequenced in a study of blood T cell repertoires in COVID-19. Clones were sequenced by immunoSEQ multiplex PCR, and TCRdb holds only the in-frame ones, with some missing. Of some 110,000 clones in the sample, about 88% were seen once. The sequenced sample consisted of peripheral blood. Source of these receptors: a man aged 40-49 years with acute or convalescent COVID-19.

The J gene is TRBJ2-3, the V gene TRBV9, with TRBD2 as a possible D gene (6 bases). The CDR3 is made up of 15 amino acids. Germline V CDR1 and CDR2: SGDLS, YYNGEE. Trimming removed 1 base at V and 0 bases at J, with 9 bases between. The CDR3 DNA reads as TGTGCCAGCAGCGTAATAGGGAGGAGCACAGATACGCAGTATTTT. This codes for CASSVIGRSTDTQYF.

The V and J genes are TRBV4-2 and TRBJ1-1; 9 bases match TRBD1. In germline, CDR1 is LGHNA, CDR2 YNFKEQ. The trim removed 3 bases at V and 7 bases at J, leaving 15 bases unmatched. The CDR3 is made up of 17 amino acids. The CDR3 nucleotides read TGTGCCAGCAGCCAGCGGCGTTCACAGGGGGCGAAGGGTGAAGCTTTCTTT. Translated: CASSQRRSQGAKGEAFF.

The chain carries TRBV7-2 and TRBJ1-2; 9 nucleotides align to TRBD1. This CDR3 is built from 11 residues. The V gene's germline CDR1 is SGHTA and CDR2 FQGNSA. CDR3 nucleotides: TGTGGGACAGGGGCGACTTTTGGCTACACCTTC. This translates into CGTGATFGYTF.

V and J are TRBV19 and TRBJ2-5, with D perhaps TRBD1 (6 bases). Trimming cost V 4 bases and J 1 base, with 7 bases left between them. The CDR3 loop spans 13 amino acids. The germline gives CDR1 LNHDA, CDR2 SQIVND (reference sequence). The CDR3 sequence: CASSTRGQETQYF. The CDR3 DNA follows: TGTGCCAGTAGTACCAGGGGCCAAGAGACCCAGTACTTC.

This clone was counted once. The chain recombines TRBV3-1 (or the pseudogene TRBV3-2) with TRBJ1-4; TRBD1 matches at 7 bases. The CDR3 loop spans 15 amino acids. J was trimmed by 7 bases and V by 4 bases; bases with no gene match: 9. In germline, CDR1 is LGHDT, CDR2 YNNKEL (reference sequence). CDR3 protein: CASSRYTGAVEKLFF. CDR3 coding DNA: TGTGCCAGCAGCCGTTATACAGGGGCCGTTGAAAAACTGTTTTTT.

DNA for the CDR3: TGTGCCAGCACCGACTTACTAGCGGGAGTCAACACCGGGGAGCTGTTTTTT. Protein sequence: CASTDLLAGVNTGELFF. J is TRBJ2-2 and V is TRBV27; 11 positions agree with TRBD2. Germline CDR1 and CDR2: MNHEY and SMNVEV (reference sequence). CDR3 length: 17 residues. The V and J ends lost 7 bases and 2 bases, in that order; junction bases with no gene match: 9.

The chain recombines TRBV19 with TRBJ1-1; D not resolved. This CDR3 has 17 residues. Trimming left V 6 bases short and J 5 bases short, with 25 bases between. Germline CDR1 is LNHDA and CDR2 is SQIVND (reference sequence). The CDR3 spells CASRPRSPLRALTEAFF. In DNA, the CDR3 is TGTGCCAGTAGACCCCGGAGTCCCCTCCGCGCATTGACTGAAGCTTTCTTT.

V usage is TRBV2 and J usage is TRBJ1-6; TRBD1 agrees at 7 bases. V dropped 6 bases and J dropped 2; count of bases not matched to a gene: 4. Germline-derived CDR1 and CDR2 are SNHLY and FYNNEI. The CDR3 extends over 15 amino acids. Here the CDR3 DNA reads TGTGCCAGCAGAGACAGGGAAGCCTATAATTCACCCCTCCACTTT. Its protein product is CASRDREAYNSPLHF.

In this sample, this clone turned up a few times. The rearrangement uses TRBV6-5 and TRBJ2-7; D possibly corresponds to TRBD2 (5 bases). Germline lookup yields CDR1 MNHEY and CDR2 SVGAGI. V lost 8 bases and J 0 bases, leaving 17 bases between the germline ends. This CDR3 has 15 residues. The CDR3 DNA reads TGTGCCAGCGCCGGACTCCCCCCTTCCTCCTACGAGCAGTACTTC. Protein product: CASAGLPPSSYEQYF.

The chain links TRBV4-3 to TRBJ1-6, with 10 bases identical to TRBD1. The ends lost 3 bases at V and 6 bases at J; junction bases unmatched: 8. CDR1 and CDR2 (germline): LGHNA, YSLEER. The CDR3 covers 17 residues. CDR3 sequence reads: CASSQGDRGLGNSPLHF. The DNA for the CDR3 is TGCGCCAGCAGCCAGGGGGACAGGGGTTTAGGTAATTCACCCCTCCACTTT.

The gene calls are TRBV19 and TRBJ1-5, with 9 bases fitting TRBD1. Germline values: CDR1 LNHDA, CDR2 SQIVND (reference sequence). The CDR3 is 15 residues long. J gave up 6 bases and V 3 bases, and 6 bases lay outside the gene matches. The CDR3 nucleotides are TGTGCCAGTAGTATTGGGACAGGGAAAGGTCAGCCCCAGCATTTT. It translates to CASSIGTGKGQPQHF.

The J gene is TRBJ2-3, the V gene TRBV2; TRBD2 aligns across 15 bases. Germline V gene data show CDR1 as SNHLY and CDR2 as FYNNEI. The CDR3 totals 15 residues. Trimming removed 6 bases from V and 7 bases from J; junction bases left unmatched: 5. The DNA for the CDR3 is TGTGCCAGCAGGATGGGACTAGCGGGAGGAAATACGCAGTATTTT. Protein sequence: CASRMGLAGGNTQYF.

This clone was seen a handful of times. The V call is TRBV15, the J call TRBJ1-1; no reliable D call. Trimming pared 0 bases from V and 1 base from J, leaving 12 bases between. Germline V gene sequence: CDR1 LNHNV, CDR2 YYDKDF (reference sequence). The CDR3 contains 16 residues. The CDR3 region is CATSRDRLGENTEAFF. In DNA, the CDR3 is TGTGCCACCAGCAGAGATCGGCTCGGAGAGAACACTGAAGCTTTCTTT.

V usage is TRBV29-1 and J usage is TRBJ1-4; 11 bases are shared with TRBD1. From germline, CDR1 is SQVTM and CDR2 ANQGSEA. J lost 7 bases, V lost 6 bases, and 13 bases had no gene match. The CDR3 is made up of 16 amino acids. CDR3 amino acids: CSVTDRGQSFGEKLFF. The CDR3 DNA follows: TGCAGCGTCACGGACAGGGGGCAGAGTTTTGGTGAAAAACTGTTTTTT.

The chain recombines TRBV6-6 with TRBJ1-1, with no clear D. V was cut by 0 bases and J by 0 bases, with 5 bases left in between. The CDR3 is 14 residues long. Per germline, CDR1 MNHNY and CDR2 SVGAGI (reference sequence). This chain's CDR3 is CASSYSGLNTEAFF. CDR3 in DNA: TGTGCCAGCAGTTACTCCGGGTTGAACACTGAAGCTTTCTTT.

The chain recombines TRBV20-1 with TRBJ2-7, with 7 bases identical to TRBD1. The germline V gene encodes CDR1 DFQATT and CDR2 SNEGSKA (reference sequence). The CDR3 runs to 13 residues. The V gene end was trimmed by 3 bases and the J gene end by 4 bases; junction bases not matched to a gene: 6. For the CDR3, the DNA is TGCAGTGCTAGTAGGGGGCTGATGTACGAGCAGTACTTC. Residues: CSASRGLMYEQYF.

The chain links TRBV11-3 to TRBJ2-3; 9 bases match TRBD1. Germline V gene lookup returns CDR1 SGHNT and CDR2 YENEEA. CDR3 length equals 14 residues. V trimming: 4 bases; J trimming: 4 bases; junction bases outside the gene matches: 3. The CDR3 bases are TGTGCCAGCAGCTCGACAGGGGGAGCAGATACGCAGTATTTT. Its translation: CASSSTGGADTQYF.

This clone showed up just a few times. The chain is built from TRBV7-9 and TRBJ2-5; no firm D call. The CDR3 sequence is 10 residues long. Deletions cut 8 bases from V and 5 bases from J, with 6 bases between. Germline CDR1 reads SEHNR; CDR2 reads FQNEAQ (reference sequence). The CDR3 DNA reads TGTGCCAGCCATGAGGAGACCCAGTACTTC. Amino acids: CASHEETQYF.

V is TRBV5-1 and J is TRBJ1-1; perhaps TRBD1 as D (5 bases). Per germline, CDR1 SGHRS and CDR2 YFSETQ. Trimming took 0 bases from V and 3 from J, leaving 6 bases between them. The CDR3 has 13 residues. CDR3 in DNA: TGCGCCAGCAGCTTGGGCAGGGACACTGAAGCTTTCTTT. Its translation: CASSLGRDTEAFF.

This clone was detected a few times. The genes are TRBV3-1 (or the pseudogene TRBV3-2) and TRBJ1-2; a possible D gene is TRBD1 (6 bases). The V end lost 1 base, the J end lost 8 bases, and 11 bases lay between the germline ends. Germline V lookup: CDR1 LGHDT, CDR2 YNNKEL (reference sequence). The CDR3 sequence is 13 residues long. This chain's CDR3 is CASSQGTVYGYTF. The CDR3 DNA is TGTGCCAGCAGCCAAGGGACAGTATACGGCTACACCTTC.

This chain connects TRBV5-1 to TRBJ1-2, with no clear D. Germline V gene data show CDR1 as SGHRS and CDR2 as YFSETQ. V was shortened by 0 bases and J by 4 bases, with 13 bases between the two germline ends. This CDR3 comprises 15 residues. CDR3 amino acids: CASSLAPEAGYGYTF. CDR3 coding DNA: TGCGCCAGCAGCTTGGCCCCCGAAGCGGGCTATGGCTACACCTTC.

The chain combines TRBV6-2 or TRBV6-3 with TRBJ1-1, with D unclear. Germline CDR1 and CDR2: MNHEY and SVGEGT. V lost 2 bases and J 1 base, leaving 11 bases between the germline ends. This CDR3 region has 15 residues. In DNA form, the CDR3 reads TGTGCCAGCAGTTACCACTCTACGGGGAACACTGAAGCTTTCTTT. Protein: CASSYHSTGNTEAFF.

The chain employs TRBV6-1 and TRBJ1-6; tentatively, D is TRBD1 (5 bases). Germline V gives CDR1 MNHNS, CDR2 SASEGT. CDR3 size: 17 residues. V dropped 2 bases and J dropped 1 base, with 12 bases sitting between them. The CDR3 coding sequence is TGTGCCAGCAGTGAACAGGGAAAGAGGTCCTATAATTCACCCCTCCACTTT. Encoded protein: CASSEQGKRSYNSPLHF.